This entry lists 20 T cell receptor gamma chains sequenced from one sample in a study of Vδ1+ human thymocytes. No cognate antigen is known for these TCRs. Extracted RNA was reverse transcribed into cDNA. The CDR3 regions were amplified by multiplex PCR from V-gene primers to a constant-region primer. TCRdb reprocessed the multiplex PCR reads using CATT. The sample lists 25,000 to 35,000 gamma-chain clones; around 20% were seen once. General study results and limits: Thymic TRG and TRD repertoires appeared highly polyclonal, with Gaussian CDR3 length distributions.

Sequencing used Vdelta1+ gamma-delta thymocytes from the thymus. Stated subset: FACS-sorted CD3+ TCRalphabeta- TCRVdelta1+ TCRVdelta2- thymocytes. These receptors all stem from a boy younger than two who had congenital heart surgery.

The chain has TRGV9 and TRGJ1 or TRGJ2. V dropped 2 bases and J dropped 12; count of bases not matched to a gene: 10. Germline-derived CDR1 and CDR2 are GITISATS and ISYDGTV (reference sequence). The CDR3 contains 12 residues. The CDR3 DNA sequence: TGTGCCTTGTGGGAGGCCGCCACTAGGAAACTCTTT. Residues: CALWEAATRKLF.

This clone was picked up a small number of times. A much larger clonotype is one base distant, so this may be a read error. The chain carries TRGV8 and TRGJ1 or TRGJ2. Trimming took 10 bases from V and 0 from J; bases not matched to a gene: 3. This CDR3 spans 11 amino acids. The germline CDR1 and CDR2 sequences are VENAVY and YDSYNSRV. In nucleotides, the CDR3 is TGTGCCACTTGGAATTATTATAAGAAACTCTTT. It encodes CATWNYYKKLF.

This clone was picked up a small number of times. Additional DNA sequences in this sample encode the identical CDR3. This sequence joins TRGV2 and TRGJ1 or TRGJ2. Germline values: CDR1 EGSNGY, CDR2 YDSYNSKV. V trimming: 1 base; J trimming: 7 bases; junction bases outside the gene matches: 7. CDR3 length equals 13 residues. CDR3 nucleotide sequence: TGTGCCACCTGGGACGGAAAGGGCTATAAGAAACTCTTT. It is translated as CATWDGKGYKKLF.

There are a few counts of this clone. The chain uses TRGV5 and TRGJ1 or TRGJ2. The V gene end was trimmed by 5 bases and the J gene end by 10 bases; junction bases not matched to a gene: 8. The CDR3 covers 11 residues. CDR1 and CDR2 from the germline V gene are VINAFY and YDVSNSKD. The CDR3 region is CATWAGRKKLF. For the CDR3, the DNA is TGTGCCACCTGGGCAGGAAGAAAGAAACTCTTT.

Only a few counts were recorded for this clone. Other DNA sequences in this sample translate to the same CDR3. V and J are TRGV5 and TRGJ1 or TRGJ2. Per germline, CDR1 VINAFY and CDR2 YDVSNSKD. V lost 0 bases to trimming and J lost 5 bases; unmatched junction nucleotides: 13. The CDR3 length is 16 residues. The CDR3 region is CATWDRLFGLDYKKLF. The CDR3 region has the DNA TGTGCCACCTGGGACAGGCTTTTCGGACTAGATTATAAGAAACTCTTT.

As for this clone: This may come from a read error, since a much larger clone is one base off. Other nucleotide sequences in the sample specify the same CDR3. The rearrangement links TRGV4 to TRGJ1 or TRGJ2. Trimming took 0 bases from V and 5 from J; bases not matched to a gene: 7. The CDR3 runs to 14 residues. Germline CDR1 is EGSTGY and CDR2 is YDSYTSSV. DNA for the CDR3: TGTGCCACCTGGGATGGGCCGGGTCATTATAAGAAACTCTTT. It encodes CATWDGPGHYKKLF.

This clone has just a few counts. The genes are TRGV9 and TRGJ1 or TRGJ2. V was clipped by 6 bases and J by 6 bases; unmatched bases: 11. The CDR3 is 13 amino acids. CDR1 and CDR2 from the germline V gene are GITISATS and ISYDGTV (reference sequence). CDR3 amino acids: CALWLGFGYKKLF. CDR3 DNA sequence: TGTGCCTTGTGGCTAGGATTCGGTTATAAGAAACTCTTT.

The chain employs TRGV9 and TRGJ1 or TRGJ2. The germline gives CDR1 GITISATS, CDR2 ISYDGTV (reference sequence). The CDR3 contains 14 residues. J lost 7 bases, V lost 0 bases, and 9 bases had no gene match. Here the CDR3 reads CALWEVQFSYKKLF. Here the CDR3 DNA reads TGTGCCTTGTGGGAGGTGCAATTTAGCTATAAGAAACTCTTT.

On this clone: This sample also contains other DNA sequences that code for the same CDR3. This chain links TRGV9 with TRGJ1 or TRGJ2. The CDR3 has 15 residues. Trimming took 0 bases from V and 0 from J; bases not matched to a gene: 5. CDR1 is GITISATS, CDR2 ISYDGTV, per germline (reference sequence). CDR3 in amino acids: CALWEVPSNYYKKLF. CDR3 DNA sequence: TGTGCCTTGTGGGAGGTGCCCTCGAATTATTATAAGAAACTCTTT.

The V call is TRGV5, the J call TRGJ1 or TRGJ2. Germline V gene data show CDR1 as VINAFY and CDR2 as YDVSNSKD. V trimming: 9 bases; J trimming: 11 bases; junction bases outside the gene matches: 10. This CDR3 is 10 amino acids long. CDR3 sequence (DNA): TGTGCCACCCAAAGCGGGGAGAAACTCTTT. It yields the protein CATQSGEKLF.

The sample holds a few counts of this clone. The rearrangement joins TRGV9 to TRGJP1. The CDR3 has 12 amino acids. The J segment lost 6 bases and the V segment lost 5 bases, leaving 3 bases of the junction unmatched. Germline loops: CDR1 GITISATS, CDR2 ISYDGTV (reference sequence). This CDR3 is CALWGSGWFKIF. As DNA, the CDR3 is TGTGCCTTGTGGGGGTCTGGTTGGTTCAAGATATTT.

Turning to this clone: At the DNA level, this CDR3 is encoded by other sequences in the same sample as well. This chain connects TRGV5 to TRGJ1 or TRGJ2. Trimming at V came to 3 bases and at J to 0 bases, leaving 8 bases not matched to a gene. The CDR3 spans 15 residues. The germline gives CDR1 VINAFY, CDR2 YDVSNSKD. CDR3 nucleotide sequence: TGTGCCACCTGGGACCGACCCTGGAATTATTATAAGAAACTCTTT. Amino acids: CATWDRPWNYYKKLF.

This clone was observed a few times. Other nucleotide sequences from this sample produce the same CDR3. The V call is TRGV2, the J call TRGJ1 or TRGJ2. Trimming cost V 2 bases and J 1 base; bases outside gene matches: 2. The CDR3 sequence is 13 residues long. CDR1 and CDR2 (germline): EGSNGY, YDSYNSKV. The CDR3 loop reads CATWDANYYKKLF. The CDR3 DNA follows: TGTGCCACCTGGGACGCTAATTATTATAAGAAACTCTTT.

This chain joins TRGV3 and TRGJ1 or TRGJ2. CDR1 VTNTFY and CDR2 YDVSTARD come from the germline V gene (reference sequence). V was clipped by 0 bases and J by 9 bases; unmatched bases: 5. The CDR3 runs to 12 residues. CDR3 sequence (DNA): TGTGCCACCTGGGACAGGCGGGTTAAGAAACTCTTT. Protein product: CATWDRRVKKLF.

The V call is TRGV9, the J call TRGJP1. CDR3 length equals 12 residues. The junction had 4 bases not matched to a gene; V was cut back by 3 bases and J by 9 bases. CDR1 is GITISATS and CDR2 is ISYDGTV in the germline V gene (reference sequence). The CDR3 DNA sequence: TGTGCCTTGTGGGAGTCGCGTTGGTTCAAGATATTT. Amino acids: CALWESRWFKIF.

This clone was detected a few times. The rearrangement uses TRGV5 and TRGJ1 or TRGJ2. The trim removed 0 bases at V and 10 bases at J, leaving 12 bases unmatched. The CDR3 is made up of 14 amino acids. Germline V gives CDR1 VINAFY, CDR2 YDVSNSKD. CDR3 coding DNA: TGTGCCACCTGGGACAGGCTAGGGTTGGTAAAGAAACTCTTT. Translated: CATWDRLGLVKKLF.

V and J are TRGV4 and TRGJ1 or TRGJ2. The ends lost 2 bases at V and 8 bases at J; junction bases unmatched: 6. This CDR3 contains 12 residues. The germline gives CDR1 EGSTGY, CDR2 YDSYTSSV. CDR3 loop: CATWDARDKKLF. The CDR3 DNA is TGTGCCACCTGGGATGCCAGGGATAAGAAACTCTTT.

This clone turned up a few times. Other DNA sequences of this sample code for an identical CDR3. V and J are TRGV2 and TRGJ1 or TRGJ2. Trimming took 0 bases from V and 11 from J; bases not matched to a gene: 4. There are 11 residues in the CDR3. From germline, CDR1 is EGSNGY and CDR2 YDSYNSKV. CDR3 in DNA: TGTGCCACCTGGGACGGGCGAGAGAAACTCTTT. The encoded protein is CATWDGREKLF.

The chain employs TRGV9 and TRGJ1 or TRGJ2. Germline V lookup: CDR1 GITISATS, CDR2 ISYDGTV (reference sequence). The CDR3 extends over 13 amino acids. V dropped 5 bases and J dropped 0; count of bases not matched to a gene: 4. This chain's CDR3 is CALWASNYYKKLF. The CDR3 coding sequence is TGTGCCTTGTGGGCCTCGAATTATTATAAGAAACTCTTT.

This clone appeared a few times. With a much larger clone just one base away, this may be a read error. Additional DNA sequences in this sample encode the identical CDR3. V gene TRGV9 combines with J gene TRGJ1 or TRGJ2. Trimming at V came to 0 bases and at J to 8 bases, leaving 4 bases not matched to a gene. The CDR3 sequence is 12 residues long. The germline CDR1 and CDR2 sequences are GITISATS and ISYDGTV (reference sequence). The CDR3 DNA reads as TGTGCCTTGTGGGAGGTGAGGCATAAGAAACTCTTT. It translates to CALWEVRHKKLF.